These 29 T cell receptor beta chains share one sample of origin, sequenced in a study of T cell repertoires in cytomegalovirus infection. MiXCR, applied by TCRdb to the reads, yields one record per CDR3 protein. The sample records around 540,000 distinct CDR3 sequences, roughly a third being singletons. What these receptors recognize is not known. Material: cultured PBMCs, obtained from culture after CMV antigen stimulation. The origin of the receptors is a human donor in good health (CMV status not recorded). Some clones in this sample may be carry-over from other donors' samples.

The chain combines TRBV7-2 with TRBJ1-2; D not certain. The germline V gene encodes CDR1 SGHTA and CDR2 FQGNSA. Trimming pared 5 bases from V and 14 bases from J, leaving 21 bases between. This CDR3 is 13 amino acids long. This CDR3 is CASSPGLPSSTTF. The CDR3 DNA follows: TGTGCCAGCAGCCCTGGACTCCCTTCCTCTACGACCTTC.

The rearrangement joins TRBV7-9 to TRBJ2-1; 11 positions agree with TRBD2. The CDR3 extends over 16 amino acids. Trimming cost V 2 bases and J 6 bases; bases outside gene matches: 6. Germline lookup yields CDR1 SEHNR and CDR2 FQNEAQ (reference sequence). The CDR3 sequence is CASSLNSGRAPNEQFF. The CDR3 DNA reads TGTGCCAGCAGCTTAAATAGCGGGAGGGCCCCCAATGAGCAGTTCTTC.

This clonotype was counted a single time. CDR3 in amino acids: CASSFGSRRDEQFF. In DNA, the CDR3 is TGTGCCAGTAGTTTCGGGTCTAGGCGGGATGAGCAGTTCTTC. The chain recombines TRBV19 with TRBJ2-1; maybe TRBD2 (5 bases). The CDR3 is made up of 14 amino acids. CDR1 and CDR2 from the germline V gene are LNHDA and SQIVND (reference sequence). V lost 5 bases, J lost 8 bases, and 16 bases lay in between.

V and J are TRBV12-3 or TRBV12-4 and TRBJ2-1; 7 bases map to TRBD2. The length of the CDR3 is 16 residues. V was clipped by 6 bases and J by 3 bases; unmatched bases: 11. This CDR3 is CASSPSTGGSYNEQFF. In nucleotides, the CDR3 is TGTGCCAGCAGCCCATCTACGGGCGGGAGCTACAATGAGCAGTTCTTC.

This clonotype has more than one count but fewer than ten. The DNA of the CDR3 is TGTGCCAGCTCACCCATGGACAGAGTCTATGGCTACACCTTC. Its protein product is CASSPMDRVYGYTF. The rearrangement joins TRBV18 to TRBJ1-2; D is perhaps TRBD1 (6 bases). Between the trimmed V and J ends, which lost 3 bases and 4 bases, there was a span of 12 bases. The germline gives CDR1 KGHSH, CDR2 LQKENI. CDR3 length equals 14 residues.

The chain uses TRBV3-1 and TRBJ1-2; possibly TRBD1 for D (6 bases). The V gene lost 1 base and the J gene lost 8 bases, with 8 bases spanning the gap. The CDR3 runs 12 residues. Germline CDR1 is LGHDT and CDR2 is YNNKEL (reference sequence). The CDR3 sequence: CASSQADRGYTF. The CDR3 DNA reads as TGTGCCAGCAGCCAAGCCGACAGGGGCTACACCTTC.

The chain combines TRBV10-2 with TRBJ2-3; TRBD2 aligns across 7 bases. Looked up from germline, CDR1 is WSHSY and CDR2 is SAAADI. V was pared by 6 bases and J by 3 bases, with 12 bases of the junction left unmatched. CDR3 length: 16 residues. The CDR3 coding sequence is TGCGCCAGCAGGAGGGAGGGAGGCGGTAAGACAGATACGCAGTATTTT. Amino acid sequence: CASRREGGGKTDTQYF.

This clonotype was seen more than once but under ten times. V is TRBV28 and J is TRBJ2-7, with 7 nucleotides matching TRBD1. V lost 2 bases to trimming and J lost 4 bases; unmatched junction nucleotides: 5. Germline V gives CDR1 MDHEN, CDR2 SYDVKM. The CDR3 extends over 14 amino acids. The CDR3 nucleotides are TGTGCCAGCAGTTTAACCGGGACAGATTACGAGCAGTACTTC. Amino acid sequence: CASSLTGTDYEQYF.

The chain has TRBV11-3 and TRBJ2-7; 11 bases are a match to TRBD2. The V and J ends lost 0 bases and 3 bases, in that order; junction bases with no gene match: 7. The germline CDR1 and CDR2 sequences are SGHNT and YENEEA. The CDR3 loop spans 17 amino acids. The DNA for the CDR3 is TGTGCCAGCAGCTTAGATCCCCTAGCGGGAGGTGGCTACGAGCAGTACTTC. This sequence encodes CASSLDPLAGGGYEQYF.

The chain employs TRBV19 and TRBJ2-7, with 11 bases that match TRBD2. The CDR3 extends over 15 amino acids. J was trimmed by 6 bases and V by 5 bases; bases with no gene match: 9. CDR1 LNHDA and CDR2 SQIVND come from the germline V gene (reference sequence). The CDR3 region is CASSPSSGRASEQYV. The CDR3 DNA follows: TGTGCCAGTAGTCCCAGTAGCGGGAGGGCCTCCGAGCAGTACGTC.

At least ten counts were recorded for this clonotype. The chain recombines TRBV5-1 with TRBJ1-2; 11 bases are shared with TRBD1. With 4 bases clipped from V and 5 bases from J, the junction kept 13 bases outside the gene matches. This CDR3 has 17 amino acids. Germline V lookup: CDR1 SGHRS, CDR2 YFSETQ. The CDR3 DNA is TGCGCCAGCAGCCGTGGCGGGACAGGGGGACCTATATATGGCTACACCTTC. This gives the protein CASSRGGTGGPIYGYTF.

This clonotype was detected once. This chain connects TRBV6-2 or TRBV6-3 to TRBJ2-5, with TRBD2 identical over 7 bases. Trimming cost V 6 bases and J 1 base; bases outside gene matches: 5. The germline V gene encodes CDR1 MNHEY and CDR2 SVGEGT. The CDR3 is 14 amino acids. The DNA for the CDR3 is TGTGCCAGCAGCCCACGGGGGGTCCAAGAGACCCAGTACTTC. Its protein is CASSPRGVQETQYF.

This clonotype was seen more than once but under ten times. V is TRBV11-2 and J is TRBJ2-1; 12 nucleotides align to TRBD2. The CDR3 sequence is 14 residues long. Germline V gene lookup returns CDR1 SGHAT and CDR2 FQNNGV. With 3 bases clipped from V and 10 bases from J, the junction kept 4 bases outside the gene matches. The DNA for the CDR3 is TGTGCCAGCAGCTTGGGACTAGCGGGTAGAGAGCAGTTCTTC. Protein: CASSLGLAGREQFF.

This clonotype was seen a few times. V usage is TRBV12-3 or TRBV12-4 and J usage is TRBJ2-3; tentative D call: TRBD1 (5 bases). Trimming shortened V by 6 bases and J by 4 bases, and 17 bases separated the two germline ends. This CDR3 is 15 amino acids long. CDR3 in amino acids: CASSLLGSTADTQYF. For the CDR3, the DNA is TGTGCCAGCAGCCTGCTGGGATCGACAGCAGATACGCAGTATTTT.

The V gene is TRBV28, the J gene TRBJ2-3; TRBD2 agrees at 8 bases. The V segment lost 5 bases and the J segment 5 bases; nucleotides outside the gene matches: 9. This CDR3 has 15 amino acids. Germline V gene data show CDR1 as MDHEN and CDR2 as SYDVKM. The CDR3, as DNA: TGTGCCAGCAGTAGATCGGGAGGGCAGAGAGATACGCAGTATTTT. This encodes CASSRSGGQRDTQYF.

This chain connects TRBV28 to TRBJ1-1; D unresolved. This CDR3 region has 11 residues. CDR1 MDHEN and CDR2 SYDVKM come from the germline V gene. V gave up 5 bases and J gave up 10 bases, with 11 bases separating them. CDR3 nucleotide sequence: TGTGCCAGCAGTCTCCAGCGTGGAGCTTTCTTT. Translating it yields CASSLQRGAFF.

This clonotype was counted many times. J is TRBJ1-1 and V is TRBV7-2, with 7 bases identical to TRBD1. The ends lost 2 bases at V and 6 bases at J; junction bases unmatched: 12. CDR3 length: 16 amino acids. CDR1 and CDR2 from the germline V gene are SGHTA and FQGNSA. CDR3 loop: CASSLFLTGSAAEAFF. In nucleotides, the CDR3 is TGTGCCAGCAGCTTATTTCTGACAGGGTCTGCCGCTGAAGCTTTCTTT.

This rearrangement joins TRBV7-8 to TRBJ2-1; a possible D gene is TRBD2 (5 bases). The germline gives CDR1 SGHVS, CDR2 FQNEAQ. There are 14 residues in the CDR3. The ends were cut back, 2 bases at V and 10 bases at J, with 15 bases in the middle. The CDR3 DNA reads TGTGCCAGCAGCTTACGTTGGACTGACCGAGAGCAGTTCTTC. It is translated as CASSLRWTDREQFF. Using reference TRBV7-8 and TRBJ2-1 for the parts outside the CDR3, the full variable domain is GAGVSQSPRYKVAKRGQDVALRCDPISGHVSLFWYQQALGQGPEFLTYFQNEAQLDKSGLPSDRFFAERPEGSVSTLKIQRTQQEDSAVYLCASSLRWTDREQFFGPGTRLTVL.

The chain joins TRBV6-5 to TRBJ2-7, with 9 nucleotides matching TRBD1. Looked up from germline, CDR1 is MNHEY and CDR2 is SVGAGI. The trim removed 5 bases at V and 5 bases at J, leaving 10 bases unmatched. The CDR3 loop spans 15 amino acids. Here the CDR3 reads CASSRQGQGTDEQYV. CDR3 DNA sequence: TGTGCCAGCAGTCGCCAGGGACAGGGAACTGACGAGCAGTACGTC.

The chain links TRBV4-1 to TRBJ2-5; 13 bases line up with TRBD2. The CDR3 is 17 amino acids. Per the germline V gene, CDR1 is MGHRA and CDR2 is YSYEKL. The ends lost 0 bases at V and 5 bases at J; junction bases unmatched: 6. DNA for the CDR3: TGCGCCAGCAGCCAAGATGGACTAGCGGGAGTGATGGAGACCCAGTACTTC. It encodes CASSQDGLAGVMETQYF.

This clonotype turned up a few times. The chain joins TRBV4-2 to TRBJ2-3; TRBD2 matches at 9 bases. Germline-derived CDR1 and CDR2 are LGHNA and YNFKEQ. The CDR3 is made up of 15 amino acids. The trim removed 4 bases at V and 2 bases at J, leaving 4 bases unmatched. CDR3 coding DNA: TGTGCCAGCAGCCCAGGACTAGCGATCACAGATACGCAGTATTTT. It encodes CASSPGLAITDTQYF.

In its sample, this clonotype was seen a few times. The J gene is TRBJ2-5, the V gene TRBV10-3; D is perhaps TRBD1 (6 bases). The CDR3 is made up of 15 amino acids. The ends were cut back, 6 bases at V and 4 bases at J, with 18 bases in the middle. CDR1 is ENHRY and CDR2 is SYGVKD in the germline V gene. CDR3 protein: CAISDTGKGTETQYF. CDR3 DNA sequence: TGTGCCATCAGCGATACAGGGAAGGGGACAGAGACCCAGTACTTC.

The CDR3 nucleotides are TGTGCCAGCAGTTACTCCCGACTAGTCCCTTACACAGATACGCAGTATTTT. Protein: CASSYSRLVPYTDTQYF. The chain links TRBV6-5 to TRBJ2-3; the D gene is possibly TRBD2 (6 bases). The CDR3 runs 17 residues. Trimming pared 0 bases from V and 2 bases from J, leaving 15 bases between. Germline CDR1 and CDR2: MNHEY and SVGAGI.

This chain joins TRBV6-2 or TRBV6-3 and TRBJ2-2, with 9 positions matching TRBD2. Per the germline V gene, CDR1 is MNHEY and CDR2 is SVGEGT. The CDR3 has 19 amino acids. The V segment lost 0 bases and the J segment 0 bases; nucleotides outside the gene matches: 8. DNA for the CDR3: TGTGCCAGCAGTTACTCCCTGGCTAGCGGGATCTCGAACACCGGGGAGCTGTTTTTT. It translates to CASSYSLASGISNTGELFF.

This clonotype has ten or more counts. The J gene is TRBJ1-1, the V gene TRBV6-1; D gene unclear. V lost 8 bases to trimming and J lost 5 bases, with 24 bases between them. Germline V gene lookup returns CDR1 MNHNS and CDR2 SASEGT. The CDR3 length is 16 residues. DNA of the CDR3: TGTGCCAGCGAGCGGTCGCGAGTGAGTGCTTCTACTGAAGCTTTCTTT. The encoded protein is CASERSRVSASTEAFF.

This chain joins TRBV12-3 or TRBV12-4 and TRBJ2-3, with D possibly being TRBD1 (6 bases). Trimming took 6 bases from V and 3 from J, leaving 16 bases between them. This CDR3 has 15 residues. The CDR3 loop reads CASSFRDTKTDTQYF. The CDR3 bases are TGTGCCAGCAGCTTTCGGGACACAAAGACAGATACGCAGTATTTT.

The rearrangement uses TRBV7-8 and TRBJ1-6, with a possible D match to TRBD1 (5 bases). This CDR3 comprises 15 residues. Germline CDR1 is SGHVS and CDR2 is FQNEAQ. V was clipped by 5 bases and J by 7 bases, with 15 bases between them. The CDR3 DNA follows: TGTGCCAGCAGCCCCTGGGACGGGGAGAATTCACCCCTCCACTTT. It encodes CASSPWDGENSPLHF.

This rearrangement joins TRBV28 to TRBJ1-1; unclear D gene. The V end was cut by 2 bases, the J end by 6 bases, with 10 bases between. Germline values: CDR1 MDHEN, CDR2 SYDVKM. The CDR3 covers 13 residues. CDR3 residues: CASSLGLGSEAFF. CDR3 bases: TGTGCCAGCAGTTTAGGGCTGGGTTCTGAAGCTTTCTTT. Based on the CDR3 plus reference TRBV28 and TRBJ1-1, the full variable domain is DVKVTQSSRYLVKRTGEKVFLECVQDMDHENMFWYRQDPGLGLRLIYFSYDVKMKEKGDIPEGYSVSREKKERFSLILESASTNQTSMYLCASSLGLGSEAFFGQGTRLTVV.

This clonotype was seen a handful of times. CDR3 amino acids: CASSPLAGAGEQYF. CDR3 sequence (DNA): TGTGCCAGTAGTCCACTAGCGGGAGCGGGTGAGCAGTACTTC. The chain uses TRBV19 and TRBJ2-7, with 11 bases matching TRBD2. With 5 bases clipped from V and 7 bases from J, the junction kept 7 bases outside the gene matches. The CDR3 covers 14 residues. CDR1 is LNHDA and CDR2 is SQIVND in the germline V gene (reference sequence).